These T cell receptor beta chains were read from a single sample in a study of cytomegalovirus exposure and HLA in healthy donors. Sequencing used immunoSEQ multiplex PCR; TCRdb keeps in-frame clones, though not all of them. The data contain fewer than 250,000 clones, 82% of them singletons. The sample consisted of PBMCs. These TCRs come from a man aged 40-49 years in good health and CMV-seropositive. Both conserved end residues are part of each CDR3. The D gene is left open where the match is weak. Size values are once, few and many counts, or a class for expanded clones, and some rows have none.

d_call	v_call	clone_size	j_call	cdr3_aa	cdr3_nt
TRBD2	TRBV29-1	.	TRBJ2-1	CSVEDGGTSGRLPYNEQFF	TGCAGCGTTGAAGATGGGGGGACTAGCGGGAGGCTCCCCTACAATGAGCAGTTCTTC
TRBD1	TRBV11-2	.	TRBJ1-2	CASSLAQGIYGYTF	TGTGCCAGCAGCTTAGCACAGGGGATCTATGGCTACACCTTC
.	TRBV19	.	TRBJ2-6	CASSQTDSGANVLTF	TGTGCCAGTAGCCAAACAGACTCTGGGGCCAACGTCCTGACTTTC
TRBD1	TRBV7-9	.	TRBJ2-7	CASSPRDRSYEQYF	TGTGCCAGCAGCCCTCGGGACAGGTCCTACGAGCAGTACTTC
TRBD2	TRBV5-1	few	TRBJ2-1	CASSLGLAGRYEQFF	TGCGCCAGCAGCTTAGGCCTAGCGGGACGGTATGAGCAGTTCTTC
.	TRBV9	.	TRBJ2-1	CASSATSEQFF	TGTGCCAGCAGCGCAACTTCTGAGCAGTTCTTC
.	TRBV19	.	TRBJ1-1	CASSSYYQGRVNTEAFF	TGTGCCAGTAGTAGCTACTATCAGGGTAGAGTGAACACTGAAGCTTTCTTT
TRBD2	TRBV11-3	once	TRBJ2-1	CASSDRTSGANEQFF	TGTGCCAGCAGCGACCGGACTAGCGGAGCCAATGAGCAGTTCTTC
.	TRBV2	once	TRBJ2-5	CASSEAPGYF	TGTGCCAGCAGTGAAGCCCCGGGGTACTTC
TRBD1	TRBV29-1	.	TRBJ1-1	CSVARGRRGNTEAFF	TGCAGCGTTGCCAGGGGGCGACGGGGGAACACTGAAGCTTTCTTT
TRBD2	TRBV5-1	.	TRBJ2-1	CASSLGLAGSYNEQFF	TGCGCCAGCAGCCTCGGACTAGCGGGCTCCTACAATGAGCAGTTCTTC
TRBD2	TRBV9	.	TRBJ2-1	CASSVGLAGRVSEQFF	TGTGCCAGCAGCGTCGGGCTAGCGGGAAGGGTAAGTGAGCAGTTCTTC
.	TRBV5-1	.	TRBJ1-1	CASSLNREMNTEAFF	TGCGCCAGCAGCTTAAACAGGGAGATGAACACTGAAGCTTTCTTT
TRBD1	TRBV7-9	few	TRBJ1-1	CASIPTGPYTEAFF	TGTGCCAGCATCCCGACAGGGCCGTACACTGAAGCTTTCTTT
TRBD2	TRBV30	.	TRBJ2-5	CAWSPGGAAEETQYF	TGTGCCTGGAGCCCCGGGGGGGCCGCGGAAGAGACCCAGTACTTC
TRBD1	TRBV2	once	TRBJ2-3	CASSRTGIGDTQYF	TGTGCCAGCAGTCGGACAGGCATCGGGGATACGCAGTATTTT
TRBD2	TRBV5-1	.	TRBJ2-2	CASSLGGSGPGELFF	TGCGCCAGCAGCTTGGGCGGGAGTGGGCCCGGGGAGCTGTTTTTT
.	TRBV6-5	.	TRBJ1-1	CASSYLTGDEAFF	TGTGCCAGCAGTTACTTGACAGGAGATGAAGCTTTCTTT
TRBD1	TRBV28	.	TRBJ2-3	CASIPGQGYDTQYF	TGTGCCAGCATCCCGGGACAGGGATACGATACGCAGTATTTT
.	TRBV7-6	.	TRBJ1-6	CASSRAGPSSPLHF	TGTGCCAGCAGCCGTGCGGGGCCGAGTTCACCCCTCCACTTT
TRBD2	TRBV29-1	.	TRBJ2-1	CSVVRTSGYNEQFF	TGCAGCGTTGTTCGGACTAGCGGTTACAATGAGCAGTTCTTC
.	TRBV27	.	TRBJ1-2	CASSLTGFGYTF	TGTGCCAGCAGTTTAACAGGGTTTGGCTACACCTTC
.	TRBV5-6	few	TRBJ2-7	CASSLGAEQYF	TGTGCCAGCAGCTTGGGAGCCGAGCAGTACTTC
TRBD2	TRBV4-2	.	TRBJ2-6	CASTSGGFGANVLTF	TGTGCCAGTACCTCGGGAGGATTTGGGGCCAACGTCCTGACTTTC
TRBD1	TRBV2	.	TRBJ1-5	CASSYRDSPYSNQPQHF	TGTGCCAGCAGTTACAGGGACAGCCCGTATAGCAATCAGCCCCAGCATTTT
.	TRBV30	.	TRBJ1-2	CAWSASGPYGYTF	TGTGCCTGGAGCGCATCAGGCCCCTATGGCTACACCTTC
.	TRBV2	.	TRBJ1-1	CASSEEKNTEAFF	TGTGCCAGCAGTGAGGAGAAAAACACTGAAGCTTTCTTT
TRBD1	TRBV5-1	.	TRBJ2-7	CASSAGQGVLGEQYF	TGCGCCAGCAGCGCGGGACAGGGTGTTTTGGGCGAGCAGTACTTC
TRBD1	TRBV27	.	TRBJ1-2	CASSLHRQGDYGYTF	TGTGCCAGCAGCCTTCACCGACAGGGCGACTATGGCTACACCTTC